The rows below give T cell receptor beta chains drawn from one sample of a study of blood T cells in healthy people across ages. TCRdb analysed the 5' RACE reads with MiXCR anew, one entry per CDR3 protein. In the table there are 250,000 to 300,000 distinct CDR3 sequences, roughly 29% of which are singletons. Material: blood. All receptors come from a woman aged 70-85 years in good health. Both conserved end residues are part of each CDR3. The D gene is left open where the match is weak. Expanded clones are given a class, and other clones once, few, many or no size at all.

>-|TRBV29-1|few|TRBJ2-3
CSVDWSATDTQYF
TGCAGCGTTGATTGGTCAGCCACAGATACGCAGTATTTT
>-|TRBV28|few|TRBJ2-3
CASSSLPGDSPDTQYF
TGTGCCAGCAGTTCACTCCCTGGGGACTCCCCGGATACGCAGTATTTT
>TRBD1|TRBV20-1|once|TRBJ1-2
CSAARTGSGYTF
TGCAGTGCCGCTAGGACAGGGAGTGGCTACACCTTC
>-|TRBV5-5|-|TRBJ1-1
CASSLTPGIAEAFF
TGTGCCAGCAGCTTGACCCCAGGAATCGCTGAAGCTTTCTTT
>-|TRBV25-1|few|TRBJ2-2
CASRSQGRDGELFF
TGTGCCAGCAGAAGTCAGGGGAGGGACGGGGAGCTGTTTTTT
>-|TRBV5-1|few|TRBJ1-1
CASSFTGLRDTEAFF
TGCGCCAGCAGCTTTACAGGGTTACGGGACACTGAAGCTTTCTTT
>-|TRBV4-1|-|TRBJ1-1
CASSQGGVVNTEAFF
TGCGCCAGCAGCCAAGGGGGGGTCGTGAACACTGAAGCTTTCTTT
>TRBD2|TRBV28|-|TRBJ2-5
CASRKLAGGGAETQYF
TGTGCCAGCAGAAAACTAGCGGGGGGCGGAGCAGAGACCCAGTACTTC
>TRBD1|TRBV5-5|-|TRBJ2-7
CASSRGQGAIYEQYF
TGTGCCAGCAGTAGGGGACAGGGGGCCATTTACGAGCAGTACTTC
>-|TRBV18|-|TRBJ2-4
CASSPGTSLAKNIQYF
TGTGCCAGCTCCCCGGGGACAAGTCTAGCCAAAAACATTCAGTACTTC
>-|TRBV5-1|-|TRBJ2-3
CASSLSGPQWDTQYF
TGCGCCAGCAGCTTGAGCGGACCTCAATGGGATACGCAGTATTTT
>TRBD1|TRBV7-9|-|TRBJ1-2
CASSLTGGDGYTF
TGTGCCAGCAGTTTAACAGGGGGCGATGGCTACACCTTC
>TRBD1|TRBV20-1|few|TRBJ1-2
CSARDPGTAPDGYTF
TGCAGTGCTAGAGACCCGGGGACAGCGCCGGATGGCTACACCTTC
>-|TRBV20-1|-|TRBJ1-5
CSATEQGNSNQPQHF
TGCAGTGCAACGGAACAGGGTAATAGCAATCAGCCCCAGCATTTT
>TRBD1|TRBV29-1|-|TRBJ2-6
CSVLLQGAYSGANVLTF
TGCAGCGTTCTTCTACAGGGGGCTTATTCTGGGGCCAACGTCCTGACTTTC
>-|TRBV3-1|few|TRBJ1-3
CASSQDRSGNTIYF
TGTGCCAGCAGCCAAGACAGGTCCGGAAACACCATATATTTT
>-|TRBV14|few|TRBJ1-2
CASSQSSGGYGYTF
TGTGCCAGCAGTCAATCCTCGGGCGGATATGGCTACACCTTC
>TRBD2|TRBV28|-|TRBJ2-5
CASSLSGAGTGKETQYF
TGTGCCAGCAGTTTAAGCGGGGCGGGGACTGGTAAAGAGACCCAGTACTTC
>-|TRBV20-1|few|TRBJ2-5
CSARLGQGQETQYF
TGCAGTGCTAGGCTTGGGCAGGGTCAAGAGACCCAGTACTTC
>-|TRBV24-1|few|TRBJ2-2
CATMAGSNTGELFF
TGTGCCACCATGGCGGGGTCAAACACCGGGGAGCTGTTTTTT
>-|TRBV7-6|-|TRBJ2-7
CASSSQRGAEQYF
TGTGCCAGCAGCTCCCAGAGGGGGGCTGAGCAGTACTTC
>TRBD2|TRBV3-1|few|TRBJ2-5
CASSAGSGRAVETQYF
TGTGCCAGCAGCGCAGGTAGCGGGAGGGCCGTAGAGACCCAGTACTTC
>TRBD1|TRBV7-2|-|TRBJ2-7
CASSTGQGRDEQYF
TGTGCCAGCAGCACCGGACAGGGTAGAGACGAGCAGTACTTC
>TRBD2|TRBV10-3|-|TRBJ2-1
CAISESWASGRSEQFF
TGTGCCATCAGTGAGTCCTGGGCTAGCGGGAGAAGTGAGCAGTTCTTC
>TRBD1|TRBV29-1|many|TRBJ1-5
CSVTTGGDQPQHF
TGCAGCGTTACAACAGGGGGCGATCAGCCCCAGCATTTT
>-|TRBV28|-|TRBJ2-1
CASSTSGDEQFF
TGTGCCAGCAGTACTTCAGGGGATGAGCAGTTCTTC
>-|TRBV29-1|-|TRBJ1-2
CSVDGGRGDYGYTF
TGCAGCGTTGATGGGGGGCGCGGGGACTATGGCTACACCTTC
>-|TRBV11-2|many|TRBJ2-5
CASSLTMDPKETQYF
TGTGCCAGCAGCTTAACCATGGACCCTAAAGAGACCCAGTACTTC
>-|TRBV11-1|-|TRBJ2-3
CASIPQGGGDTQYF
TGTGCCAGCATCCCACAGGGTGGAGGAGATACGCAGTATTTT
>-|TRBV28|few|TRBJ1-6
CASSSGRTTMAPLHF
TGTGCCAGCAGTTCCGGACGGACCACCATGGCACCCCTCCACTTT
>-|TRBV28|-|TRBJ2-7
CASSSPAASTYEQYF
TGTGCCAGCAGTTCTCCAGCGGCTTCGACCTACGAGCAGTACTTC
>TRBD2|TRBV4-3|-|TRBJ2-3
CASSQVARSSGSRWGSTDTQYF
TGCGCCAGCAGCCAAGTAGCTCGGTCTAGCGGGAGTAGGTGGGGTAGCACAGATACGCAGTATTTT
>-|TRBV20-1|-|TRBJ2-3
CSARGGKADTQYF
TGCAGTGCTAGAGGGGGGAAGGCAGATACGCAGTATTTT
>TRBD2|TRBV20-1|few|TRBJ2-7
CSAIIAGGKYEQYF
TGCAGTGCTATAATAGCGGGAGGGAAGTACGAGCAGTACTTC
>-|TRBV5-6|many|TRBJ1-4
CASSIRDINEKLFF
TGTGCCAGCAGCATCCGGGACATTAATGAAAAACTGTTTTTT
>-|TRBV6-2/TRBV6-3|-|TRBJ1-5
CASSYQWRNQPQHF
TGTGCCAGCAGTTATCAGTGGCGAAATCAGCCCCAGCATTTT
>-|TRBV15|few|TRBJ2-3
CATSRGERSVYTQYF
TGTGCCACCAGCAGAGGGGAGCGGTCCGTATATACGCAGTATTTT
>-|TRBV10-3|-|TRBJ1-4
CAISEGSTNEKLFF
TGTGCCATCAGTGAAGGGAGCACTAATGAAAAACTGTTTTTT
>-|TRBV25-1|-|TRBJ1-2
CASSDPGTIYGYTF
TGTGCCAGCAGTGACCCTGGGACAATCTATGGCTACACCTTC
>-|TRBV4-1|-|TRBJ2-2
CASSQETGVSTGELFF
TGCGCCAGCAGCCAAGAGACGGGCGTTAGCACCGGGGAGCTGTTTTTT
>TRBD1|TRBV6-4|many|TRBJ2-6
CASSPDRATDVLTF
TGTGCCAGCAGTCCGGACAGGGCGACCGACGTCCTGACTTTC
>TRBD2|TRBV7-2|few|TRBJ2-5
CASTLAGGGPQEAQYF
TGTGCCAGCACCCTAGCGGGAGGGGGACCACAAGAGGCCCAGTACTTC
>-|TRBV29-1|-|TRBJ2-1
CSVPRSGTLSSYNEQFF
TGCAGCGTTCCGCGCTCCGGGACCCTTAGCTCCTACAATGAGCAGTTCTTC
>-|TRBV10-3|few|TRBJ1-1
CAISEGGMNTEAFF
TGTGCCATCAGTGAAGGAGGGATGAACACTGAAGCTTTCTTT